One sample yielded the 14 T cell receptor beta chains listed below, sequenced in a study of breast tumors, draining lymph nodes, adjacent tissues. In TCRdb, the multiplex PCR reads were re-called with MiXCR into one record per CDR3 protein. The repertoire has around 230,000 distinct CDR3 sequences, less than 45% of them found once; the top ten carry 3% to 4%. Samples came from axillary lymph nodes draining the breast cancer. The sequenced sample consisted of axillary lymph node tissue. The receptors here all came from a female donor with breast cancer. Some clones in this sample may be carry-over from other donors' samples.

V usage is TRBV4-1 and J usage is TRBJ1-4; TRBD1 aligns across 7 bases. CDR3 size: 16 residues. Germline CDR1 is MGHRA and CDR2 is YSYEKL. V gave up 2 bases and J gave up 5 bases; unmatched junction bases: 8. DNA of the CDR3: TGCGCCAGCAGCCAACCACGGGACAGCCAAAATGAAAAACTGTTTTTT. It is translated as CASSQPRDSQNEKLFF.

This clonotype was detected many times. The chain recombines TRBV7-2 with TRBJ1-2; D ambiguous. CDR3 length: 15 residues. V was trimmed by 3 bases and J by 4 bases, leaving 15 bases between them. Germline V gene lookup returns CDR1 SGHTA and CDR2 FQGNSA. This CDR3 is CASSFRVATSYGYTF. The CDR3 region has the DNA TGTGCCAGCAGCTTTCGGGTCGCAACCTCCTATGGCTACACCTTC.

To note about this clonotype: The CDR3 carries no conserved terminal phenylalanine or tryptophan, so it likely arises from a read error. The limits of the CDR3 on the DNA are not certain, so only TCRdb's listed CDR3 is given. The chain recombines TRBV19 with TRBJ2-5; TRBD2 reflects the table's D call only, with no check against the DNA. The CDR3 region is 12 residues in length, termini included. CDR1 is LNHDA and CDR2 is SQIVND in the germline V gene (reference sequence). The CDR3 is CASSGWGLAENT.

The V gene is TRBV12-3 or TRBV12-4, the J gene TRBJ2-1, with D perhaps TRBD1 (6 bases). This CDR3 is 14 amino acids long. V was clipped by 6 bases and J by 4 bases, with 13 bases between them. In DNA form, the CDR3 reads TGTGCCAGCAGCCACCTACAGGGATACAATGAGCAGTTCTTC. It codes for CASSHLQGYNEQFF.

V is TRBV6-5 and J is TRBJ1-4, with D uncertain. Germline CDR1 MNHEY, CDR2 SVGAGI. This CDR3 has 10 amino acids. V lost 10 bases to trimming and J lost 6 bases, with 6 bases between them. The CDR3 nucleotides are TGTGCCACCGTACATGAAAAACTGTTTTTT. Amino acid sequence: CATVHEKLFF.

This clonotype was recorded at least ten times. The V gene is TRBV27, the J gene TRBJ1-5; TRBD1 matches 8 bases. Germline V gene sequence: CDR1 MNHEY, CDR2 SMNVEV (reference sequence). The CDR3 is 16 amino acids. The J segment lost 1 base and the V segment lost 5 bases, leaving 7 bases of the junction unmatched. The CDR3 DNA reads as TGTGCCAGCAGTCCTACCAGGGGGCCGAGCAATCAGCCCCAGCATTTT. It encodes CASSPTRGPSNQPQHF.

Concerning this clonotype itself: This may come from a read error, since a much larger clone is one base off. V gene TRBV20-1 combines with J gene TRBJ2-1, with 10 bases lining up with TRBD1. CDR3 length: 14 amino acids. In germline, CDR1 is DFQATT, CDR2 SNEGSKA (reference sequence). This CDR3 reads CSARGGQGYTEQFF. CDR3 nucleotides: TGCAGTGCTAGAGGGGGACAGGGGTACACTGAGCAGTTCTTC.

A remark on this clonotype: Possible read error: a much larger clone is one base away. The V and J genes are TRBV9 and TRBJ2-6; D assignment may be TRBD1 or TRBD2 (5 bases each). The CDR3 has 15 amino acids. Germline CDR1 and CDR2: SGDLS and YYNGEE. In nucleotides, the CDR3 is TGTGCCTGCAGCCAATTGGGGGCTGGGGCCAACGTCCTGACTTTC. As protein: CACSQLGAGANVLTF.

With respect to this clonotype: This may be a read error, as it is one base from a much larger clone. The J gene is TRBJ2-2, the V gene TRBV6-5, with 8 bases identical to TRBD1. Trimming took 2 bases from V and 6 from J; bases not matched to a gene: 8. The CDR3 has 16 residues. The germline gives CDR1 MNHEY, CDR2 SVGAGI. The CDR3 bases are TGTGCCAGCAGTTACGATTGGACAGGGATCGCCGGGGAGCTGTTTTTT. Residues: CASSYDWTGIAGELFF.

The sample holds a few counts of this clonotype. Being one base from a much bigger clone, this may be a read error. The chain links TRBV20-1 to TRBJ2-5; 8 bases line up with TRBD1. Germline V lookup: CDR1 DFQATT, CDR2 SNEGSKA (reference sequence). The CDR3 runs to 14 residues. This CDR3 is CSARDRTGKEAQYF. The CDR3 DNA follows: TGCAGTGCTAGAGATCGGACAGGGAAAGAGGCCCAGTACTTC.

The chain uses TRBV25-1 and TRBJ2-2; D is ambiguous. Germline V gene sequence: CDR1 MGHDK, CDR2 SYGVNS. The CDR3 is 14 residues long. CDR3 sequence: CARDSNVGTGELFF. CDR3 bases: TGTGCTAGAGATTCGAACGTAGGCACCGGGGAGCTGTTTTTT.

This clonotype appeared many times. The germline gene is not matched at one end of the junction; a read error may be the cause. The gene calls are TRBV19 and TRBJ1-2; D is possibly TRBD1 (5 bases). The CDR3 consists of 11 residues. Germline CDR1 and CDR2: LNHDA and SQIVND (reference sequence). In DNA form, the CDR3 reads TGTGCCAGTAGCATGGGGGAGGTTTCGGTTTTC. It is translated as CASSMGEVSVF.

Concerning this clonotype itself: It may be a read error: a sequence one base away is much more abundant. Here the CDR3 omits its conserved ending phenylalanine or tryptophan, so a read error is the likely source. The chain combines TRBV7-3 with TRBJ2-1, with a weak D call TRBD1 (5 bases). CDR1 and CDR2 (germline): SGHTA, FQGTGA. This CDR3 is 14 amino acids long. Trimming took 2 bases from V and 10 from J, leaving 15 bases between them. CDR3 sequence reads: CASSLGSRTSEQFL. CDR3 nucleotides: TGTGCCAGCAGCTTAGGGTCAAGGACATCGGAGCAGTTCCTC.

This clonotype has only one observation. The DNA of the CDR3 is TGCAGTGCTAGAGATAGCGCGAGCCCCATGGGGGGCTACGAGCAGTACTTC. Its translation is CSARDSASPMGGYEQYF. The chain employs TRBV20-1 and TRBJ2-7; tentatively, D is TRBD2 (6 bases). Trimming shortened V by 0 bases and J by 3 bases, and 21 bases separated the two germline ends. Germline values: CDR1 DFQATT, CDR2 SNEGSKA (reference sequence). The CDR3 runs to 17 residues.